A selection of T cell receptor beta chains follows, all from one sample in a study of Ad26.COV2.S vaccination and SARS-CoV-2 variants. The table came from immunoSEQ multiplex PCR; TCRdb's copy has only in-frame clones and leaves some out. The repertoire holds 430,000 or so clones, with roughly 90% as singletons. The sequencing used peripheral blood, collected in a trial of Ad26.COV2.S vaccine versus placebo. The receptors originated from a person between 18 and 59 years old who received the Ad26.COV2.S COVID-19 vaccine or a placebo. Both conserved end residues are part of each CDR3. The order of the fields is CDR3 protein, V gene, J gene.

CASSPTSGSYYEQYF	TRBV7-9	TRBJ2-7
CASSSTSGGELFF	TRBV7-9	TRBJ2-2
CASSKEGQANQETQYF	TRBV21-1	TRBJ2-5
CASSLIITGGKFF	TRBV4-1	TRBJ2-1
CASSQDRDRPNTGANVLTF	TRBV4-3	TRBJ2-6
CASSLPGRDSSYEQYF	TRBV5-8	TRBJ2-7
CAWSGENFGNTIYF	TRBV30	TRBJ1-3
CASTVGASGFNEQFF	TRBV27	TRBJ2-1
CASSTSGSLNEQFF	TRBV6-5	TRBJ2-1
CARMTGAIYNEQFF	TRBV19	TRBJ2-1
CSVEENRNTEAFF	TRBV29-1	TRBJ1-1
CASSYLTGGTYNEQFF	TRBV6-5	TRBJ2-1
CASSSEGAYEQYF	TRBV7-8	TRBJ2-7
CASSSLAGVGDEQFF	TRBV11-3	TRBJ2-1
CASSLDSRVSEAFF	TRBV7-9	TRBJ1-1
CASSPGETRTDTQYF	TRBV7-2	TRBJ2-3
CASSLQVDTDTQYF	TRBV5-1	TRBJ2-3
CATSRVPAGVDEQYF	TRBV15	TRBJ2-7
CASSLETSGRGNEQFF	TRBV5-1	TRBJ2-1
CASHRGGQGYTEAFF	TRBV6-5	TRBJ1-1
CASLGQAASYEQYF	TRBV2	TRBJ2-7
CASSFGGSLEYYGYTF	TRBV28	TRBJ1-2